This TCR beta chain was obtained from a study of monozygotic twins with cystic fibrosis. For the study at large: Approximately 2.8 micrograms of fragmented DNA underwent roughly 16 PCR cycles for library preparation. Findings and limits, study-wide: Clonality was generally low (median around 0.009), higher in the most severe patients. V usage most resembled the co-twin in 13 of 16 pairs.

The protocol was immunoSEQ multiplex PCR, while the TCRdb copy is restricted to in-frame clones and leaves out a portion. The sample lists 35,000 or so clones, approximately 84% occurring once. The germline V gene has CDR1 SGDLS and CDR2 YYNGEE. CDR3 size: 15 residues. J gave up 4 bases and V 2 bases, and 6 bases lay outside the gene matches. This clone was seen once. The antigen is undetermined. The V gene is TRBV9, the J gene TRBJ2-5, with 9 bases matching TRBD2. The sequenced sample was blood. This TCR was recovered from a girl aged 2 to 9 with cystic fibrosis. CDR3 sequence: CASSVGRGGRETQYF. CDR3 bases: TGTGCCAGCAGCGTCGGGCGGGGGGGCCGAGAGACCCAGTACTTC.